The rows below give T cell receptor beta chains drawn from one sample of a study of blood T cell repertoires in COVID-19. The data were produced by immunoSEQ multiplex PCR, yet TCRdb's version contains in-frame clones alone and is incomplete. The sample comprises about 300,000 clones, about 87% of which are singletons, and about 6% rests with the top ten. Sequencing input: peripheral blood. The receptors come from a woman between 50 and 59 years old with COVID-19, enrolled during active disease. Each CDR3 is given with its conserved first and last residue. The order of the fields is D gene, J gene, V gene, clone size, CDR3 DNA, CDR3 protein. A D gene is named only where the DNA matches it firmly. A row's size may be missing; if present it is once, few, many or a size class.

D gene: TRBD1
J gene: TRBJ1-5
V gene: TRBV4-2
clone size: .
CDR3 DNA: TGTGCCAGCACCCCCTTTGCAGGGGGCGATTTTCAGCCCCAGCATTTT
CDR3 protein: CASTPFAGGDFQPQHF

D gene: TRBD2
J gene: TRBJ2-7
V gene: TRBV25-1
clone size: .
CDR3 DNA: TGTGCCAGCAGTACGACTAGCGGTGCGTTATACTTC
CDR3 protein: CASSTTSGALYF

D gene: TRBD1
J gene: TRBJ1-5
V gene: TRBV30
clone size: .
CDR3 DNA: TGTGCCTGGAGTGTTACCGGGACAGTCGGGGGTCTTGTACAGCATTTT
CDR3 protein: CAWSVTGTVGGLVQHF

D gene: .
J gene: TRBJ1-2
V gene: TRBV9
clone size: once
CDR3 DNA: TGTGCCAGCAGCGTAGTTGAACTGCCGTTAGCGGGCTACACCTTC
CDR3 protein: CASSVVELPLAGYTF

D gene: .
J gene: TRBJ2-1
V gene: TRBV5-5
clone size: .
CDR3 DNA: TGTGCCAGCAGTGTGATAGCCGTCTACAATGAGCAGTTCTTC
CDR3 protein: CASSVIAVYNEQFF

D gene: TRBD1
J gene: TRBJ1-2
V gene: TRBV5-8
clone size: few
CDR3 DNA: TGTGCCAGCAGCTTCCTCGACAGGGACGGCTACACCTTC
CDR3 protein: CASSFLDRDGYTF

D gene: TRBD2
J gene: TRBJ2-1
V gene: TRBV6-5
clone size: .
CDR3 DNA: TGTGCCAGCAGGGATAGCGGGAGAGCTTACAATGAGCAGTTCTTC
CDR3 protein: CASRDSGRAYNEQFF

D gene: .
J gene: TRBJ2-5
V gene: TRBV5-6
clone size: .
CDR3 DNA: TGTGCCAGCAGCTTGGACAGAATCCAAGAGACCCAGTACTTC
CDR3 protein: CASSLDRIQETQYF

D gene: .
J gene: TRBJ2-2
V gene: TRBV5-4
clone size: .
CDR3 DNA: TGTGCCAGCAAAAGGGGGGGGCGAGCGAACACCGGGGAGCTGTTTTTT
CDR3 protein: CASKRGGRANTGELFF

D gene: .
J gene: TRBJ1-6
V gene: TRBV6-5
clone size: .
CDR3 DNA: TGTGCCAGCAGTTCGAGGTTCAGCTCCTATAATTCACCCCTCCACTTT
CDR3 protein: CASSSRFSSYNSPLHF

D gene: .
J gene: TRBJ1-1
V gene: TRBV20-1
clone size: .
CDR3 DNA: TGCAGTGCATCTGCGGGGGCTGAAGCTTTCTTT
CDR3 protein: CSASAGAEAFF

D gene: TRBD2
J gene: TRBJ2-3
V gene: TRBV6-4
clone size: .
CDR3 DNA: TGTGCCAGCAGTGACTCGCGGGAGACAGATACGCAGTATTTT
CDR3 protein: CASSDSRETDTQYF

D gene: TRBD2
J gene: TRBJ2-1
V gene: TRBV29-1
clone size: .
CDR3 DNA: TGCAGCGTCGCGGCTGCTAGCGGGACCAATGAGCAGTTCTTC
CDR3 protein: CSVAAASGTNEQFF

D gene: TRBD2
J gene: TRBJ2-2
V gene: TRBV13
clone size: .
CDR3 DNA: TGTGCCAGCAGCCGACTAGCGGGATTGAACACCGGGGAGCTGTTTTTT
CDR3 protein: CASSRLAGLNTGELFF

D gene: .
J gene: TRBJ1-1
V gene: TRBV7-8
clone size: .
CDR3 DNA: TGTGCCAGCAGCTTAACCGGGGTTCGGGGAGCTTTCTTT
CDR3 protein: CASSLTGVRGAFF

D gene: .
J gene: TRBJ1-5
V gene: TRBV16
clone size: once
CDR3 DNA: TGTGCCAGCAGCCAATTCAGCGGGCCTATTCAGCCCCAGCATTTT
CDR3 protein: CASSQFSGPIQPQHF

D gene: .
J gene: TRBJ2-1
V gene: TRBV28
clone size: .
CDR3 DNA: TGTGCCAGCTCCGGGACACCCGTCAGGAATGAGCAGTTCTTC
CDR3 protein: CASSGTPVRNEQFF

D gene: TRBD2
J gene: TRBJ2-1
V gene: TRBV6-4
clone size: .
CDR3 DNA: TGTGCCAGCAGACTATCTAGCGGGTTCAATGAGCAGTTCTTC
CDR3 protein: CASRLSSGFNEQFF

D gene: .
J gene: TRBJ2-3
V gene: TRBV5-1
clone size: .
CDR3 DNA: TGCGCCAGCAGCTTGGACCCCGAGACAGGAGTCACAGATACGCAGTATTTT
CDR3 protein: CASSLDPETGVTDTQYF

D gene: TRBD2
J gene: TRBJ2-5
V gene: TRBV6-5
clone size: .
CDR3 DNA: TGTGCCAGCAAACCCGGGACTAGCGGAGAGACCCAGTACTTC
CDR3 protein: CASKPGTSGETQYF

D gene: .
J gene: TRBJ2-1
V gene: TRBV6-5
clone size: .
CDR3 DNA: TGTGCCAGCAGAGACAGGATCTACAATGAGCAGTTCTTC
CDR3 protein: CASRDRIYNEQFF

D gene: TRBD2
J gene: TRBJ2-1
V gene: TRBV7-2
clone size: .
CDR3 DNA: TGTGCCAGCAGCCATAGCGGGAGTTTTGGCAATGAGCAGTTCTTC
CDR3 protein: CASSHSGSFGNEQFF

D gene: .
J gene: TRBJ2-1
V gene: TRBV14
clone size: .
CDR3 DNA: TGTGCCAGCAGCCCGTTCAGGGGAGTACGCAATGAGCAGTTCTTC
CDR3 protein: CASSPFRGVRNEQFF

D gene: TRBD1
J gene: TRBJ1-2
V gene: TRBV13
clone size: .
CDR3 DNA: TGTGCCAGCAGCTTAGGCCTGACAGGGGGCAACTATGGCTACACCTTC
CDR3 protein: CASSLGLTGGNYGYTF

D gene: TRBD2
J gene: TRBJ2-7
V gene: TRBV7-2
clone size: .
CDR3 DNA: TGTGCCAGCAGCTTAGCGGGAGGGCCCGTCGAGCAGTACTTC
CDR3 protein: CASSLAGGPVEQYF

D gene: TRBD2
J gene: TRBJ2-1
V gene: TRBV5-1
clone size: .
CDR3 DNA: TGCGCCAGCAGCGCGGGAGGCAGCTCCTACAATGAGCAGTTCTTC
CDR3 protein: CASSAGGSSYNEQFF

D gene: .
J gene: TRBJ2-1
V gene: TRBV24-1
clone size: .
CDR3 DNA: TGTGCCACCAGTGTCGGGGGGCCCACTAGGTATGACAATGAGCAGTTCTTC
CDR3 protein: CATSVGGPTRYDNEQFF

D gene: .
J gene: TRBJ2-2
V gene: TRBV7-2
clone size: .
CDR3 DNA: TGTGCCAGGGCTACAGGGTTCTATTTCCGGGAGCTGTTTTTT
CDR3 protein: CARATGFYFRELFF

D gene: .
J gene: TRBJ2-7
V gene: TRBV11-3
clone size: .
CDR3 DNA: TGTGCCAGCAGCTTGGACAGACGTTCCTACGAGCAGTACTTC
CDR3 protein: CASSLDRRSYEQYF

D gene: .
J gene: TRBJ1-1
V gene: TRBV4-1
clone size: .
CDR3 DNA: TGCGCCAGCAGCCAAGAGGGCAGCCCATACACCATGAACACTGAAGCTTTCTTT
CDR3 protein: CASSQEGSPYTMNTEAFF

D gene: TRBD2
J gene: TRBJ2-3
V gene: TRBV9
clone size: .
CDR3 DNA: TGTGCCAGCAGCGATAGCGGGACTGGGCCAGATACGCAGTATTTT
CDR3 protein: CASSDSGTGPDTQYF

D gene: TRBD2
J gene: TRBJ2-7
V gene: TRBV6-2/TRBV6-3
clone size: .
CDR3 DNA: TGTGCCAGCAGTCCCGCGGCGGGGGGGCCCTACGAGCAGTACTTC
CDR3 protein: CASSPAAGGPYEQYF

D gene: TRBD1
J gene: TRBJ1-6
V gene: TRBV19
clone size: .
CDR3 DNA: TGTGCCAGTCAAAGACAGGGAGATTCACCCCTCCACTTT
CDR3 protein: CASQRQGDSPLHF

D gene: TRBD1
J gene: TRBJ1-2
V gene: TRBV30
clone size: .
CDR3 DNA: TGTGCCTGGAGTCTGAACAGGGGGCCTCTTGGCTACACCTTC
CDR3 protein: CAWSLNRGPLGYTF

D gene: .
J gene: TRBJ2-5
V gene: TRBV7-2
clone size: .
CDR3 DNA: TGTGCCAGCAGCTTGAACAGGGACGAAAGAAAGACCCAGTACTTC
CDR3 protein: CASSLNRDERKTQYF

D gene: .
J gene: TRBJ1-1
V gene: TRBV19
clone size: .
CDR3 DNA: TGTGCCAGTAGCCTCACTTGGGGGGGAACTGAAGCTTTCTTT
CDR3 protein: CASSLTWGGTEAFF

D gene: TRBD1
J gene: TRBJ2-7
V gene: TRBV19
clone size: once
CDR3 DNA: TGTGCCAGTAGTATAGACCCCGGGACAGGGACCTACGAGCAGTACTTC
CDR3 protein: CASSIDPGTGTYEQYF

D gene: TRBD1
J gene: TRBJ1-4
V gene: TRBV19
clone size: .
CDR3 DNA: TGTGCCAGTAGTATCGGGACAGGTGGTGAAAAACTGTTTTTT
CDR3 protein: CASSIGTGGEKLFF

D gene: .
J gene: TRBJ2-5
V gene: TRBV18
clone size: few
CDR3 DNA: TGTGCCAGCTCACCAATGGGGGGAGAGACCCAGTACTTC
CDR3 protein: CASSPMGGETQYF

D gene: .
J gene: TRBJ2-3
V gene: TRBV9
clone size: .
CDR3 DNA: TGTGCCAGCAGGGCCTCCGCAGATACGCAGTATTTT
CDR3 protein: CASRASADTQYF

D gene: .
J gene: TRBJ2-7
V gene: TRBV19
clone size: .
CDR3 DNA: TGTGCCAGTAGTCAACCGACAGGGCGGGGAGGGCAGTACTTC
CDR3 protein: CASSQPTGRGGQYF

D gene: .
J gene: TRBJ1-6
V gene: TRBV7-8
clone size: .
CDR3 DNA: TGTGCCAGCAGCGTACAGGGTGCTAATTCACCCCTCCACTTT
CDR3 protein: CASSVQGANSPLHF